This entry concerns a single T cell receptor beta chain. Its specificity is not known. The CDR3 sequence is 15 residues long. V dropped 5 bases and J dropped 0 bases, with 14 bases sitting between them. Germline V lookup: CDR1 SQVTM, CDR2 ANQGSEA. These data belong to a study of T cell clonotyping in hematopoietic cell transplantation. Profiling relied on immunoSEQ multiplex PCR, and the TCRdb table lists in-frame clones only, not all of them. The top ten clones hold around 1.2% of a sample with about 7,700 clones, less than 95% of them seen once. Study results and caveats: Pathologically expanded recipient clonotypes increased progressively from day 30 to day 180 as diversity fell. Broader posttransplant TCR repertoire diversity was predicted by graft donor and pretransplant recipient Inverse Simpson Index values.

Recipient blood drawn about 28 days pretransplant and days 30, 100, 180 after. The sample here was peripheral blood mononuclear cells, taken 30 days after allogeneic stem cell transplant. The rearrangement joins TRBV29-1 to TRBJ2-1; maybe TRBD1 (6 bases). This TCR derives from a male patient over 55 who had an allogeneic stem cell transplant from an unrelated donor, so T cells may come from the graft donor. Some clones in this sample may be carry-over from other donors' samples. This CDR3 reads CSVQGSESSYNEQFF. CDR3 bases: TGCAGCGTTCAGGGGAGCGAGAGCTCCTACAATGAGCAGTTCTTC.